These T cell receptor beta chains were read from a single sample in a study of shared clonotypes between healthy human individuals. TCRdb's table, derived via immunoSEQ multiplex PCR, lists solely in-frame clones and lacks some. Found here are about 1.5 million clones, around 97% of them singletons; the top ten hold roughly 1.2%. Sequenced sample: naive CD4+ T cells sorted from blood. These receptors all stem from a man in his thirties or forties in good health. The CDR3 runs from the conserved cysteine through the conserved F or W. The D gene is left open where the match is weak. Only part of the rows carry a size: once, few, many, or a class if the clone is expanded.

TRBJ2-5,NA,TRBV18,NA,TGTGCCAGCTCACCACCGGGGAGCATCCGTGAGACCCAGTACTTC,CASSPPGSIRETQYF
TRBJ1-2,NA,TRBV29-1,TRBD1,TGCAGCGTTAACACAGGGGATCACTATGGCTACACCTTC,CSVNTGDHYGYTF
TRBJ2-1,NA,TRBV19,NA,TGTGCCAGTAGTACAGAGGGTGGGTTCCCAAACCCCCTCTACAATGAGCAGTTCTTC,CASSTEGGFPNPLYNEQFF
TRBJ2-1,NA,TRBV7-3,TRBD2,TGTGCCAGCAGCCGCGGGGGTGAGGCGGGAGTCAACAATGAGCAGTTCTTC,CASSRGGEAGVNNEQFF
TRBJ1-2,NA,TRBV19,TRBD1,TGTGCCAGTAGACCCAGGACAGGGGGGTTCGGCTATGGCTACACCTTC,CASRPRTGGFGYGYTF
TRBJ2-7,NA,TRBV28,TRBD1,TGTGCCAGCAGTTTACCAACCGGGACAGCCGAGCAGTACTTC,CASSLPTGTAEQYF
TRBJ2-2,NA,TRBV4-1,NA,TGCGCCAGCAGCCAAGTGTGGCAGGAGATCACCGGGGAGCTGTTTTTT,CASSQVWQEITGELFF
TRBJ2-1,NA,TRBV28,TRBD2,TGTGCCAGCAGTTCCCTAGCGGGAGGGCGGAGCAATGAGCAGTTCTTC,CASSSLAGGRSNEQFF
TRBJ2-5,NA,TRBV4-1,NA,TGCGCCAGCAGCCAAGGGATTCCTGCGGGTCTCCAAGAGACCCAGTACTTC,CASSQGIPAGLQETQYF
TRBJ2-2,NA,TRBV15,TRBD2,TGTGCCACCAGCAGAGATCTACCAGCGGGAACCGGGGAGCTGTTTTTT,CATSRDLPAGTGELFF
TRBJ2-7,NA,TRBV5-6,NA,TGTGCCAGCAGCTTGGGGCTTGGGGAGCAGTACTTC,CASSLGLGEQYF
TRBJ1-5,NA,TRBV18,NA,TGTGCCAGCTCAAGTTATAGCAATCAGCCCCAGCATTTT,CASSSYSNQPQHF
TRBJ2-7,NA,TRBV15,NA,TGTGCCACCAGAGGGCGAAACTCCTACGAGCAGTACTTC,CATRGRNSYEQYF
TRBJ2-5,NA,TRBV7-8,NA,TGTGCCAGCAGCGCCCGCCGGCAAATCGGGGAGACCCAGTACTTC,CASSARRQIGETQYF
TRBJ2-7,NA,TRBV6-6,NA,TGTGCCAGCAGTTACGGGCAGCCCTACGAGCAGTACTTC,CASSYGQPYEQYF
TRBJ1-1,once,TRBV19,NA,TGTGCCAGTAGCCCCTGGGGGGGAGAAGCTTTCTTT,CASSPWGGEAFF
TRBJ2-7,once,TRBV7-2,NA,TGTGCCAGCAGCTTAGTAAGGTACGAGCAGTACTTC,CASSLVRYEQYF
TRBJ1-3,NA,TRBV7-2,NA,TGTGCCAGCAGCCGGATGGGTGTCGGCTCTGGAAACACCATATATTTT,CASSRMGVGSGNTIYF
TRBJ1-1,NA,TRBV18,NA,TGTGCCAGCTCACCACTTGCCGATTACTCTGAAGCTTTCTTT,CASSPLADYSEAFF
TRBJ2-3,NA,TRBV10-2,NA,TGCGCCAGCAGGGGACTAGATACGCAGTATTTT,CASRGLDTQYF
TRBJ2-1,once,TRBV5-1,NA,TGCGCCAGCAGCCCGTTGGGGAGGTCCTACAATGAGCAGTTCTTC,CASSPLGRSYNEQFF
TRBJ1-3,NA,TRBV5-1,TRBD1,TGCGCCAGCAGCTGGGCTCCCGGGACAGGGGCTTCCTCTGGAAACACCATATATTTT,CASSWAPGTGASSGNTIYF
TRBJ1-1,NA,TRBV5-1,NA,TGCGCCAGTCGACAGATGAACACTGAAGCTTTCTTT,CASRQMNTEAFF
TRBJ2-3,NA,TRBV7-9,NA,TGTGCCAGCAGTAAAGTATCCGACCCTTGGACGCAGTATTTT,CASSKVSDPWTQYF
TRBJ2-7,NA,TRBV5-1,NA,TGCGCCAGCAGCCCGGGTCTCTCAATAGACGAGCAGTACTTC,CASSPGLSIDEQYF
TRBJ2-1,NA,TRBV9,NA,TGTGCCAGCAGCGTCACAGGGATCTACAATGAGCAGTTCTTC,CASSVTGIYNEQFF
TRBJ1-2,NA,TRBV6-6,TRBD1,TGTGCCAGCAGCCAAAGGACAGGGTTAAACTATGGCTACACCTTC,CASSQRTGLNYGYTF
TRBJ2-3,NA,TRBV9,TRBD1,TGTGCCAGCAGTACCGGGACAGGGATCACAGATACGCAGTATTTT,CASSTGTGITDTQYF
TRBJ2-7,NA,TRBV2,NA,TGTGCCAGCAAAAATAACAGGGGGGGCGACGAGCAGTACTTC,CASKNNRGGDEQYF
TRBJ1-3,NA,TRBV19,NA,TGTGCCAGTAGTCCCCAGACAGGCTCTGGAAACACCATATATTTT,CASSPQTGSGNTIYF
TRBJ2-5,NA,TRBV15,NA,TGTGCCACCAGCAGGGCCTCTTCGTACCAAGAGACCCAGTACTTC,CATSRASSYQETQYF
TRBJ2-2,NA,TRBV11-3,TRBD2,TGTGCCAGCAGCTTCGCTAGCGGGAGAATGTATACCGGGGAGCTGTTTTTT,CASSFASGRMYTGELFF
TRBJ2-7,NA,TRBV4-1,TRBD2,TGCGCCAGCAGCCAAAGGGGACTAGCGGTAAATGAGCAGTACTTC,CASSQRGLAVNEQYF
TRBJ2-7,NA,TRBV27,NA,TGTGCCAGCAGCACACAGGGCTACGAGCAGTACTTC,CASSTQGYEQYF